This T cell receptor beta chain was found in a study of blood T cell repertoires in COVID-19. On the study more broadly: Acute and convalescent COVID-19 samples came from the United States, Italy and Spain.

Sequencing was performed with immunoSEQ multiplex PCR; in TCRdb, only in-frame clones are kept and a portion is missing. The data contain about 180,000 clones, 82% of them singletons. The CDR3 spans 16 residues. V was pared by 1 base and J by 3 bases, with 16 bases between. Germline CDR1 is SGHRS and CDR2 is YFSETQ. The clonotype was recovered from a woman in her seventies with acute or convalescent COVID-19. The V gene is TRBV5-1, the J gene TRBJ1-1, with a possible D match to TRBD1 (5 bases). Sequencing was performed on peripheral blood. The CDR3 loop is CASSLSIQTGDTEAFF. The CDR3, as DNA: TGCGCCAGCAGCTTGTCCATCCAGACGGGGGACACTGAAGCTTTCTTT.